This is a list of T cell receptor beta chains from one sample in a study of early T cells in non-severe SARS-CoV-2 infection. TCRdb analysed the 5' RACE reads with MiXCR anew, one entry per CDR3 protein. The sample consists of tens of thousands of distinct CDR3 sequences, roughly an eighth of them appearing once. Sequencing was carried out using whole blood. These receptors all stem from an adult who was a healthcare worker with PCR-confirmed SARS-CoV-2 infection or an uninfected control (not recorded which). Each CDR3 is given with its conserved first and last residue. Fields, in order: V gene, clone size, D gene, J gene, CDR3 protein, CDR3 DNA. The D gene is left open where the match is weak. Size tells how often a clone was seen (once, few, many) or the class of an expanded clone, and some rows leave it out.

V: TRBV7-9
size: few
D: .
J: TRBJ1-3
CDR3: CASSFTAGNTIYF
DNA: TGTGCCAGCAGCTTTACAGCGGGAAACACCATATATTTT

V: TRBV5-6
size: .
D: .
J: TRBJ2-5
CDR3: CASSLASLAQETQYF
DNA: TGTGCCAGCAGCTTGGCCAGTCTAGCTCAAGAGACCCAGTACTTC

V: TRBV20-1
size: .
D: TRBD1
J: TRBJ2-1
CDR3: CSARRGQGEQFF
DNA: TGCAGTGCTAGAAGGGGGCAGGGTGAGCAGTTCTTC

V: TRBV2
size: few
D: TRBD1
J: TRBJ2-1
CDR3: CASSEAPGQAYNEQFF
DNA: TGTGCCAGCAGTGAAGCGCCGGGACAGGCCTACAATGAGCAGTTCTTC

V: TRBV9
size: few
D: TRBD2
J: TRBJ2-1
CDR3: CASSVGGGSNEQFF
DNA: TGTGCCAGCAGCGTAGGGGGAGGGAGCAATGAGCAGTTCTTC

V: TRBV3-1
size: many
D: .
J: TRBJ1-5
CDR3: CASSQSHGNQPQHF
DNA: TGTGCCAGCAGCCAAAGCCACGGCAACCAGCCCCAGCATTTT

V: TRBV9
size: .
D: TRBD2
J: TRBJ2-1
CDR3: CASSVAKPGLGGNEQFF
DNA: TGTGCCAGCAGCGTAGCTAAGCCAGGACTAGGAGGAAATGAGCAGTTCTTC

V: TRBV11-2
size: many
D: TRBD2
J: TRBJ2-5
CDR3: CASSRERQETQYF
DNA: TGTGCCAGTTCGCGGGAGCGACAAGAGACCCAGTACTTC

V: TRBV7-6
size: many
D: TRBD1
J: TRBJ2-1
CDR3: CASSSLGGTGYNEQFF
DNA: TGTGCCAGCAGCTCCTTAGGAGGGACAGGCTACAATGAGCAGTTCTTC

V: TRBV24-1
size: few
D: .
J: TRBJ2-3
CDR3: CATSDSGTAASTDTQYF
DNA: TGTGCCACCAGTGATTCCGGGACGGCAGCCAGCACAGATACGCAGTATTTT

V: TRBV19
size: few
D: TRBD2
J: TRBJ2-2
CDR3: CASYRLAGGGTGELFF
DNA: TGTGCCAGCTACAGACTAGCGGGAGGAGGGACCGGGGAGCTGTTTTTT

V: TRBV7-9
size: few
D: TRBD1
J: TRBJ1-3
CDR3: CASTTAVDRRSGNTIYF
DNA: TGTGCCAGCACCACCGCAGTGGACAGGCGCTCTGGAAACACCATATATTTT

V: TRBV7-2
size: many
D: .
J: TRBJ2-5
CDR3: CASSFEGTQYF
DNA: TGTGCCAGCAGCTTTGAGGGGACCCAGTACTTC

V: TRBV13
size: .
D: .
J: TRBJ2-5
CDR3: CASSLYTETQYF
DNA: TGTGCCAGCAGCCTTTATACGGAGACCCAGTACTTC

V: TRBV29-1
size: many
D: .
J: TRBJ1-1
CDR3: CSVEDWEGQAATEAFF
DNA: TGCAGCGTTGAAGATTGGGAGGGGCAGGCTGCCACTGAAGCTTTCTTT

V: TRBV20-1
size: many
D: .
J: TRBJ2-3
CDR3: CSARETGLSSDTQYF
DNA: TGCAGTGCTAGAGAAACGGGACTTTCCTCAGATACGCAGTATTTT

V: TRBV20-1
size: many
D: TRBD2
J: TRBJ2-5
CDR3: CSARTGLAGQETQYF
DNA: TGCAGTGCCCGAACCGGACTAGCGGGGCAAGAGACCCAGTACTTC

V: TRBV29-1
size: few
D: .
J: TRBJ2-1
CDR3: CSVKGDYNEQFF
DNA: TGCAGCGTAAAGGGAGACTACAATGAGCAGTTCTTC

V: TRBV11-2
size: few
D: .
J: TRBJ2-1
CDR3: CASSRDPSSYNEQFF
DNA: TGTGCCAGCAGTCGGGACCCGAGCTCCTACAATGAGCAGTTCTTC

V: TRBV9
size: .
D: TRBD2
J: TRBJ2-7
CDR3: CASSVAEGGIYEQYF
DNA: TGTGCCAGCAGCGTAGCGGAGGGAGGGATCTACGAGCAGTACTTC

V: TRBV20-1
size: many
D: TRBD2
J: TRBJ2-7
CDR3: CSAPTSGSATYEQYF
DNA: TGCAGTGCGCCGACTAGCGGGAGCGCCACTTACGAGCAGTACTTC

V: TRBV28
size: many
D: TRBD1
J: TRBJ2-2
CDR3: CASRTGARNGELFF
DNA: TGTGCCAGCAGAACAGGGGCCCGGAACGGGGAGCTGTTTTTT

V: TRBV5-1
size: many
D: .
J: TRBJ2-1
CDR3: CASSLVVPGLASYNEQFF
DNA: TGCGCCAGCAGCTTGGTGGTCCCAGGATTAGCGTCCTACAATGAGCAGTTCTTC

V: TRBV4-1
size: .
D: .
J: TRBJ1-1
CDR3: CASSQIGEGRTEAFF
DNA: TGCGCCAGCAGCCAGATAGGGGAGGGGAGGACTGAAGCTTTCTTT

V: TRBV7-7
size: .
D: TRBD1
J: TRBJ2-1
CDR3: CASRDRDWYEQFF
DNA: TGTGCCAGCAGGGACAGGGATTGGTATGAGCAGTTCTTC

V: TRBV3-1
size: many
D: TRBD1
J: TRBJ2-5
CDR3: CASSQERQGAGETQYF
DNA: TGTGCCAGCAGCCAAGAACGGCAGGGGGCCGGAGAGACCCAGTACTTC

V: TRBV29-1
size: few
D: .
J: TRBJ2-4
CDR3: CSVEDPQAQNIQYF
DNA: TGCAGCGTTGAAGATCCCCAGGCCCAAAACATTCAGTACTTC

V: TRBV6-2/TRBV6-3
size: many
D: TRBD2
J: TRBJ2-7
CDR3: CASSPRGSGSVTYEQYF
DNA: TGTGCCAGCAGTCCAAGGGGAAGCGGGAGTGTGACCTACGAGCAGTACTTC

V: TRBV28
size: .
D: .
J: TRBJ2-7
CDR3: CASSPSNEQYF
DNA: TGTGCCAGCAGTCCCAGCAACGAGCAGTACTTC

V: TRBV10-2
size: many
D: TRBD1
J: TRBJ1-6
CDR3: CASSGRGGNSPLHF
DNA: TGCGCCAGCAGTGGAAGAGGGGGCAATTCACCCCTCCACTTT

V: TRBV11-2
size: .
D: .
J: TRBJ2-5
CDR3: CASSPLGQKETQYF
DNA: TGTGCCAGCAGCCCGCTCGGACAGAAAGAGACCCAGTACTTC

V: TRBV6-5
size: .
D: .
J: TRBJ2-1
CDR3: CASSYSGAGEQFF
DNA: TGTGCCAGCAGTTACTCGGGAGCGGGTGAGCAGTTCTTC

V: TRBV9
size: .
D: .
J: TRBJ1-2
CDR3: CASSQGDGNYGYTF
DNA: TGTGCCAGCAGCCAAGGCGACGGTAACTATGGCTACACCTTC